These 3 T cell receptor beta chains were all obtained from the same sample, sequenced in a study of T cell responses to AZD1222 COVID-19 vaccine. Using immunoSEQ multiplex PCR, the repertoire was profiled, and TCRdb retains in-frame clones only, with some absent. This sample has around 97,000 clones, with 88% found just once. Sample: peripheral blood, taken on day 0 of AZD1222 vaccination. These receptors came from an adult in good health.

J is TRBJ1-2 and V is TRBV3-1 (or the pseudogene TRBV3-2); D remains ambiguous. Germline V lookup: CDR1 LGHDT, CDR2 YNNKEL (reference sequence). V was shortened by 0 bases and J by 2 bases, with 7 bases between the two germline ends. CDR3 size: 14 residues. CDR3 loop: CASSQDAGNYGYTF. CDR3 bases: TGTGCCAGCAGCCAAGATGCCGGGAACTATGGCTACACCTTC.

The CDR3 is CASSESPGSPLHF. Here the CDR3 DNA reads TGCGCCAGCAGTGAGTCCCCGGGTTCACCCCTCCACTTT. The chain uses TRBV10-2 and TRBJ1-6; no clear D. V lost 0 bases and J lost 9, with 6 bases in between. The germline gives CDR1 WSHSY, CDR2 SAAADI. This CDR3 has 13 amino acids.

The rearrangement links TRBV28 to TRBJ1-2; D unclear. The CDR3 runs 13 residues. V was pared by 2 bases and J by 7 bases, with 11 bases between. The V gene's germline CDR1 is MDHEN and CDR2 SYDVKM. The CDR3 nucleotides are TGTGCCAGCAGTTTACGAGTCGGCAGTGGCTACACCTTC. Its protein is CASSLRVGSGYTF.